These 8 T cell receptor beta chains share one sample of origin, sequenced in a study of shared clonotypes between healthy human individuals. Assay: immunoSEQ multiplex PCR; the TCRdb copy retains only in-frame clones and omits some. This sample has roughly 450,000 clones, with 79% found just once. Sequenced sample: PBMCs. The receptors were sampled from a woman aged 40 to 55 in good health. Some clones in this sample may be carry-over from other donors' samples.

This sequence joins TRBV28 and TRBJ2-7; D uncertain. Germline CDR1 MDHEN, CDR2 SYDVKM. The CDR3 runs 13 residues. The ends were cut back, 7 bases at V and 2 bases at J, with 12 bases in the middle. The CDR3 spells CASTLTYPYEQYF. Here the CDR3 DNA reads TGTGCCAGCACCCTGACGTACCCCTACGAGCAGTACTTC.

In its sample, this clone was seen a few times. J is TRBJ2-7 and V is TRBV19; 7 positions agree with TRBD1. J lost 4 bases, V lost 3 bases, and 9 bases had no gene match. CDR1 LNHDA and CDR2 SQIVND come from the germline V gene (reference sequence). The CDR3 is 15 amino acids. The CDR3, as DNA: TGTGCCAGTAGTATCTACTACAGGGGAGAGTACGAGCAGTACTTC. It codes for CASSIYYRGEYEQYF. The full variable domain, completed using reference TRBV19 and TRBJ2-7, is DGGITQSPKYLFRKEGQNVTLSCEQNLNHDAMYWYRQDPGQGLRLIYYSQIVNDFQKGDIAEGYSVSREKKESFPLTVTSAQKNPTAFYLCASSIYYRGEYEQYFGPGTRLTVT.

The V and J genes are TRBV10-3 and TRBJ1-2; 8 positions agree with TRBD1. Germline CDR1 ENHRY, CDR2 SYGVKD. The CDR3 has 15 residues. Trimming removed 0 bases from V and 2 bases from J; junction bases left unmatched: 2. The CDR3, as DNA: TGTGCCATCAGTGAGTCGAGGGACAGGAACTATGGCTACACCTTC. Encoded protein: CAISESRDRNYGYTF.

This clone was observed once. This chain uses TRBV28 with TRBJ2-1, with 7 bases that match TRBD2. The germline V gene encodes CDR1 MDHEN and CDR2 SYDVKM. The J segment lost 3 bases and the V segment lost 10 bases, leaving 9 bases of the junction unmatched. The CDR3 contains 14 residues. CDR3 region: CATVLGTNYNEQFF. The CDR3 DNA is TGTGCCACCGTCCTCGGGACTAACTACAATGAGCAGTTCTTC.

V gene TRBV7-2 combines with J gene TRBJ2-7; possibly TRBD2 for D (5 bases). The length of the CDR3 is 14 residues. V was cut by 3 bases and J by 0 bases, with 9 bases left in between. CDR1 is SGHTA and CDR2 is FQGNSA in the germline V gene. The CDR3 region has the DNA TGTGCCAGCAGCTTGGACTGGAACTCCTACGAGCAGTACTTC. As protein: CASSLDWNSYEQYF.

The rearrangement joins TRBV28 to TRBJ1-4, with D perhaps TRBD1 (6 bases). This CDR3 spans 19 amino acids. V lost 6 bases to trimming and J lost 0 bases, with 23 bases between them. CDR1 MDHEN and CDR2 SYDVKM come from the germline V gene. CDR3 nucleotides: TGTGCCAGCAGACCGGATTTCGGGACACCTTTTACAACTAATGAAAAACTGTTTTTT. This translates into CASRPDFGTPFTTNEKLFF.

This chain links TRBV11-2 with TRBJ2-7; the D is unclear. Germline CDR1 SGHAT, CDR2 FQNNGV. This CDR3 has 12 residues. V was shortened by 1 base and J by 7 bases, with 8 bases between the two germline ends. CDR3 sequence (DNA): TGTGCCAGCAGCTTAGGGGTTGGGGAGCAGTACTTC. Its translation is CASSLGVGEQYF.

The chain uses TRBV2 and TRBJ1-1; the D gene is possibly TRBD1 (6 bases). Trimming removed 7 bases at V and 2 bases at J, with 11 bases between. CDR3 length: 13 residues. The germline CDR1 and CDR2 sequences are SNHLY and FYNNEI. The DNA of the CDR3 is TGTGCCAGCAACCCGGGACAAAACACTGAAGCTTTCTTT. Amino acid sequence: CASNPGQNTEAFF.